This TCR beta chain is drawn from a study of blood T cell repertoires in COVID-19. This CDR3 has 12 residues. Germline values: CDR1 MNHGY, CDR2 SVAAGI. Trimming took 5 bases from V and 6 from J, leaving 10 bases between them. Living in under 30 US areas, the participants were between about 18 and 90 years of age. Recovered status applied to Cohort 3 donors who had two consecutive negative PCRs. It also applied to those with clearance or with symptom resolution. Measured with immunoSEQ multiplex PCR; TCRdb has only the in-frame clones, and not every one. The sample lists a few hundred thousand clones, more than 75% occurring once.

This chain connects TRBV6-9 to TRBJ1-2; D is unclear. This receptor was identified in a man under 40 who had recovered from COVID-19. Sequenced material: PBMCs or T cells enriched from blood (not recorded which). The DNA of the CDR3 is TGTGCCAGCAGTGTGAAGAGGAATGGCTACACCTTC. Its translation is CASSVKRNGYTF.